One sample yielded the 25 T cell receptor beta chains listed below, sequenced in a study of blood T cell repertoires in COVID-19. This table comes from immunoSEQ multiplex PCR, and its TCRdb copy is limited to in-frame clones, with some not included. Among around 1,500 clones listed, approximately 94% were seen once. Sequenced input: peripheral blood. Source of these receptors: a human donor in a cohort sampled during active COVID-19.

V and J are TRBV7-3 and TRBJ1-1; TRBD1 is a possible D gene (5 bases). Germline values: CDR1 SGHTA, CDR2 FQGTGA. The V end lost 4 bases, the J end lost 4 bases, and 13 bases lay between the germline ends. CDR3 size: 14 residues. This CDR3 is CASSSNGGSTEAFF. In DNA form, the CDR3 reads TGTGCCAGCAGCTCGAACGGGGGGAGCACTGAAGCTTTCTTT.

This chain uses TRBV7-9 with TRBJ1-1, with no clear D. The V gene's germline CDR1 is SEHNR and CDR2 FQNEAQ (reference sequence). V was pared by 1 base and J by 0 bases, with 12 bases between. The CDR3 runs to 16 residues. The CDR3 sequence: CASSLGRQIMNTEAFF. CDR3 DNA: TGTGCCAGCAGCTTAGGGCGGCAGATCATGAACACTGAAGCTTTCTTT. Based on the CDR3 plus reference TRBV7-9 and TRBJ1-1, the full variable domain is DTGVSQNPRHKITKRGQNVTFRCDPISEHNRLYWYRQTLGQGPEFLTYFQNEAQLEKSRLLSDRFSAERPKGSFSTLEIQRTEQGDSAMYLCASSLGRQIMNTEAFFGQGTRLTVV.

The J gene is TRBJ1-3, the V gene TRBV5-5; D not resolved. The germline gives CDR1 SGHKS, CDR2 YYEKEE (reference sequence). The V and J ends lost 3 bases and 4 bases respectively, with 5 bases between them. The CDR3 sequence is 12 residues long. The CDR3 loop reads CASSSTGNTIYF. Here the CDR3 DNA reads TGTGCCAGCAGCTCGACAGGAAACACCATATATTTT.

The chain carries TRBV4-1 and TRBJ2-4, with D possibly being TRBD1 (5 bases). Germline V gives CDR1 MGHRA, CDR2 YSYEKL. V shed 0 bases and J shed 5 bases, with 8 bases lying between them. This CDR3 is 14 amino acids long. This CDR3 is CASSQESGQNIQYF. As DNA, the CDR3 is TGCGCCAGCAGCCAAGAATCAGGGCAAAACATTCAGTACTTC.

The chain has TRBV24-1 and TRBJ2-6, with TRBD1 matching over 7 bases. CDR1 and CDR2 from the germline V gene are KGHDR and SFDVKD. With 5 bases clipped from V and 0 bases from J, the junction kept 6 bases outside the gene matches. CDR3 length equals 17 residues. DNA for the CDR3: TGTGCCACCAGTGCCACGGACAGGTACTCTGGGGCCAACGTCCTGACTTTC. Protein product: CATSATDRYSGANVLTF.

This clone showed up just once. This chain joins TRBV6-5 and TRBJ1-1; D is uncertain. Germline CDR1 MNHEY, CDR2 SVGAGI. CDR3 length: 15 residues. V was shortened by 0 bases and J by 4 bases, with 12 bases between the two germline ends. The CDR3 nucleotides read TGTGCCAGCAGTTACTCAGGAGGTTCGGGCACTGAAGCTTTCTTT. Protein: CASSYSGGSGTEAFF.

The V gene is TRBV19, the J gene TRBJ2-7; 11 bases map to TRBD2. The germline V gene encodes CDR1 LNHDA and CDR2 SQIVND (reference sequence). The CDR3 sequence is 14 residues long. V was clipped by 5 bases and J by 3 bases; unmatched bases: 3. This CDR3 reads CASSSTSGNYEQYF. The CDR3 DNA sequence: TGTGCCAGTAGTTCGACTAGCGGGAACTACGAGCAGTACTTC.

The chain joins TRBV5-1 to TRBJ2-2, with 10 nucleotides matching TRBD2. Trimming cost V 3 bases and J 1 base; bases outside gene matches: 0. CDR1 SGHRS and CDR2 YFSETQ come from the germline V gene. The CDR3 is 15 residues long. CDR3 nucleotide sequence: TGCGCCAGCAGCTGGACTAGCGGGAACACCGGGGAGCTGTTTTTT. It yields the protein CASSWTSGNTGELFF.

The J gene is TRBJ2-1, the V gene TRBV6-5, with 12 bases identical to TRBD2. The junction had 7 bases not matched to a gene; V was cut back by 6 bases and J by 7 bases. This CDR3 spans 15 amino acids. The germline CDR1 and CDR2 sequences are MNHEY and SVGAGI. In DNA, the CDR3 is TGTGCCAGCAGGTATACTAGCGGGAGGAGGAATGAGCAGTTCTTC. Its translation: CASRYTSGRRNEQFF.

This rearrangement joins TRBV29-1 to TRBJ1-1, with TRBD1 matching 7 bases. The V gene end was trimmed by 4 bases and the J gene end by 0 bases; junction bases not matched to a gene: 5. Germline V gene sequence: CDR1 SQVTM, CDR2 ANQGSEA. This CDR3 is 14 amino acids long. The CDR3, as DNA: TGCAGCGTTGCCTCCGGGACAGTGAACACTGAAGCTTTCTTT. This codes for CSVASGTVNTEAFF.

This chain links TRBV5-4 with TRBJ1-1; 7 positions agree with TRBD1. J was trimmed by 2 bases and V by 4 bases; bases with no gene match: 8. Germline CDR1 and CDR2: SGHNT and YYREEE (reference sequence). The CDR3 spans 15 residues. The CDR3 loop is CASSRNTGVNTEAFF. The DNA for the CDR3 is TGTGCCAGCAGCCGAAACACAGGGGTAAACACTGAAGCTTTCTTT.

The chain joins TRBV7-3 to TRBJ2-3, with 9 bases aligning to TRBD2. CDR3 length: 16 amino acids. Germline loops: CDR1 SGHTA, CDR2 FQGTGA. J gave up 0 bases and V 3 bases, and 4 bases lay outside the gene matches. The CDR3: CASSLTSGPSTDTQYF. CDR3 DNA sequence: TGTGCCAGCAGCTTGACTAGCGGCCCTAGCACAGATACGCAGTATTTT.

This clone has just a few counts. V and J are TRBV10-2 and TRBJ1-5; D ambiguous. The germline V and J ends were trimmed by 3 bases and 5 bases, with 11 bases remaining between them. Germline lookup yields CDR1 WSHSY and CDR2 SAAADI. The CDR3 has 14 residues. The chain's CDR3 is CASSDGVGDQPQHF. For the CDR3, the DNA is TGCGCCAGCAGTGACGGGGTTGGGGATCAGCCCCAGCATTTT.

The CDR3 DNA reads TGTGCCAATACCAACGGGGATTTCTATGGCTACACCTTC. Translating gives CANTNGDFYGYTF. The chain couples TRBV21-1 to TRBJ1-2. TRBV21-1 is classified as a pseudogene. The CDR3 contains 13 residues.

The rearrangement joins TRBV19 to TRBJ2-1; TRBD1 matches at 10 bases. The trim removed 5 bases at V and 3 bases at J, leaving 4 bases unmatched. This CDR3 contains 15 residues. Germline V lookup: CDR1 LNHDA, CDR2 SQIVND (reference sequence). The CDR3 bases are TGTGCCAGTAGTCCCCGGACAGGGGGCTACAATGAGCAGTTCTTC. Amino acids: CASSPRTGGYNEQFF.

The CDR3 DNA sequence: TGTGCCAGCAGCTTAGGGGAGACAGGGTGGATGGCAGATACGCAGTATTTT. Protein sequence: CASSLGETGWMADTQYF. The V gene is TRBV7-9, the J gene TRBJ2-3; 7 nucleotides agree with TRBD1. Germline assignment: CDR1 SEHNR and CDR2 FQNEAQ (reference sequence). This CDR3 is built from 17 residues. V was clipped by 1 base and J by 4 bases; unmatched bases: 11.

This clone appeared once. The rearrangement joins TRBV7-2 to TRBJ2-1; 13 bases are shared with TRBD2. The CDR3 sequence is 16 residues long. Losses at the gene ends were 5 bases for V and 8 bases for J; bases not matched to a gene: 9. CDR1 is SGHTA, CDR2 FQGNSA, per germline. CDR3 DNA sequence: TGTGCCAGCAGCCCGTCACTAGCGGGGGGGCCGCATGAGCAGTTCTTC. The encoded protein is CASSPSLAGGPHEQFF.

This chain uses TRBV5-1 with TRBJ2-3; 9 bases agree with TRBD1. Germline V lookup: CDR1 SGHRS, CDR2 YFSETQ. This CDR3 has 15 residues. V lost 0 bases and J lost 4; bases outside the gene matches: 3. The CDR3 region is CASSLVGDRADTQYF. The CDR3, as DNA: TGCGCCAGCAGCTTGGTGGGGGACAGGGCAGATACGCAGTATTTT.

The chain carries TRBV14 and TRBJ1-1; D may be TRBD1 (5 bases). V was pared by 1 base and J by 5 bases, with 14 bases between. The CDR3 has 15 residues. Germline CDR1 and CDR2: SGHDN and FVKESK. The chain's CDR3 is CASSQARAGGTEAFF. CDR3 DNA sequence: TGTGCCAGCAGCCAAGCCAGGGCAGGTGGTACTGAAGCTTTCTTT. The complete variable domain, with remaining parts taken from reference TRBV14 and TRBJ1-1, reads EAGVTQFPSHSVIEKGQTVTLRCDPISGHDNLYWYRRVMGKEIKFLLHFVKESKQDESGMPNNRFLAERTGGTYSTLKVQPAELEDSGVYFCASSQARAGGTEAFFGQGTRLTVV.

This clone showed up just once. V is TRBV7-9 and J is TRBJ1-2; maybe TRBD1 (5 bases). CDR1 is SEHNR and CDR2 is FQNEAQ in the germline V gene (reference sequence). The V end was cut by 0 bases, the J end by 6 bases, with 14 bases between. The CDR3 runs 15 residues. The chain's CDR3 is CASSLAGVQADGYTF. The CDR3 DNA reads TGTGCCAGCAGCTTAGCAGGGGTCCAGGCCGATGGCTACACCTTC.

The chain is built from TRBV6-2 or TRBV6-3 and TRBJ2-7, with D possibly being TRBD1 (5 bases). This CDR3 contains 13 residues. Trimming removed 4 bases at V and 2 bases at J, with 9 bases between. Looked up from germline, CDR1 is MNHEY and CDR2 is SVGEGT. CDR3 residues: CASSWGPTYEQYF. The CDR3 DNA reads TGTGCCAGCAGTTGGGGCCCTACCTACGAGCAGTACTTC.

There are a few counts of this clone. In nucleotides, the CDR3 is TGTGCCAGCAGGCGAGGGGGCAGAACCTATAATTCACCCCTCCACTTT. Translation: CASRRGGRTYNSPLHF. The V gene is TRBV28, the J gene TRBJ1-6, with 7 bases matching TRBD1. The CDR3 totals 16 residues. The V gene's germline CDR1 is MDHEN and CDR2 SYDVKM. The trim removed 6 bases at V and 2 bases at J, leaving 7 bases unmatched.

DNA of the CDR3: TGTGCCACCAGTGATTACACAGGGGGCGGGAACACCGGGGAGCTGTTTTTT. Translation: CATSDYTGGGNTGELFF. This chain joins TRBV24-1 and TRBJ2-2; TRBD1 matches 9 bases. The CDR3 contains 17 residues. Per the germline V gene, CDR1 is KGHDR and CDR2 is SFDVKD. Trimming at V came to 2 bases and at J to 1 base, leaving 4 bases not matched to a gene.

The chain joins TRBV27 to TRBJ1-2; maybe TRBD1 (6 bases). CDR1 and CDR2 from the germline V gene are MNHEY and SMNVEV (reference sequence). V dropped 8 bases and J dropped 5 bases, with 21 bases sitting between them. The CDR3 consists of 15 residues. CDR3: CASGGAGVGEYGYTF. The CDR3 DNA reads TGTGCCAGCGGGGGGGCAGGGGTCGGAGAGTATGGCTACACCTTC.

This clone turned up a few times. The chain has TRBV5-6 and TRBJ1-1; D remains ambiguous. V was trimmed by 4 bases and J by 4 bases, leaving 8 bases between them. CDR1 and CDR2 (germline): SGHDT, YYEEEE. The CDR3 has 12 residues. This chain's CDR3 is CASSLFSTEAFF. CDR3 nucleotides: TGTGCCAGCAGCCTCTTCTCCACTGAAGCTTTCTTT.